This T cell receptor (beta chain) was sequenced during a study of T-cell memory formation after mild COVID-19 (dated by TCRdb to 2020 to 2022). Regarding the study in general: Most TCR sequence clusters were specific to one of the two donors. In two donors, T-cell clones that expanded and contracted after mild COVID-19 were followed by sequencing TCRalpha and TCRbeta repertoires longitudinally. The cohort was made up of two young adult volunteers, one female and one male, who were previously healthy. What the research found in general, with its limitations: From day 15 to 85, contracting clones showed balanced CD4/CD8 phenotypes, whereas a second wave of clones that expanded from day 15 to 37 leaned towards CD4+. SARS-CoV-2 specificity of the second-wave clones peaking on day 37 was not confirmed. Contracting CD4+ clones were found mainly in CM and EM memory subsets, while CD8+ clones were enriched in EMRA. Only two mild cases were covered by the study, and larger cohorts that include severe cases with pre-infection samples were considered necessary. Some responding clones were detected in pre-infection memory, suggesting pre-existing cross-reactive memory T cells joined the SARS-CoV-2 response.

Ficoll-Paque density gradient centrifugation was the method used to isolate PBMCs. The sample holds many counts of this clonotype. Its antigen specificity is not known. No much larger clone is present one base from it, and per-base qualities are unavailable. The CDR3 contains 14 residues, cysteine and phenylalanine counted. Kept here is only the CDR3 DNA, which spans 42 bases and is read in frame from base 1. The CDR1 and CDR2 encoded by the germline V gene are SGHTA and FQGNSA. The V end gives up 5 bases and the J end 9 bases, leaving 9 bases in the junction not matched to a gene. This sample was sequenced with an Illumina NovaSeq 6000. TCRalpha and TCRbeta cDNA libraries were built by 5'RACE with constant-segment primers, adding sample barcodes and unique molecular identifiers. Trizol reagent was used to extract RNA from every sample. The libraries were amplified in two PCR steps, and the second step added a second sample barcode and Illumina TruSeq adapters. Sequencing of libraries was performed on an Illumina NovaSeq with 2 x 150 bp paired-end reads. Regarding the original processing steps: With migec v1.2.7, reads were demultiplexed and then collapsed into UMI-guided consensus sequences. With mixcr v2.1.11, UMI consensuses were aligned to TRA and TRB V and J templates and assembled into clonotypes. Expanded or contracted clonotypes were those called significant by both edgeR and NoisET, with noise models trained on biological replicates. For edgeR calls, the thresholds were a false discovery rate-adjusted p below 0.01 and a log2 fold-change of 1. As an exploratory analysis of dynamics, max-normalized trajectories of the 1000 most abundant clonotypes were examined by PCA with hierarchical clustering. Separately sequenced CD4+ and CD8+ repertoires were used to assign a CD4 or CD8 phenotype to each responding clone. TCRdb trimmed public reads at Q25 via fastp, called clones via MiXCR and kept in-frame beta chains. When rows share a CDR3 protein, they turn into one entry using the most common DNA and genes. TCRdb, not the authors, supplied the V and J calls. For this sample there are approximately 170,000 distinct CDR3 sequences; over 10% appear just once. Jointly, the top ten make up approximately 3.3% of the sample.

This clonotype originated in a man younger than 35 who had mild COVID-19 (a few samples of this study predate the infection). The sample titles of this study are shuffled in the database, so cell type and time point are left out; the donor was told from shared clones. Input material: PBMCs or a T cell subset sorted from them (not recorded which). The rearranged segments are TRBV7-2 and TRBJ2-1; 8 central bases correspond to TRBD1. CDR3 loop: CASSPRQGLAEQFF. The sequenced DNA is TGTGCCAGCAGCCCACGACAGGGGCTGGCTGAGCAGTTCTTC.